This T cell receptor (beta chain) was obtained from a study of T cells after yellow fever vaccination. This clonotype was counted many times. CDR1 is MNHEY, CDR2 SVGEGT, per germline. The CDR3 is 15 residues long. Losses at the gene ends were 6 bases for V and 3 bases for J; bases not matched to a gene: 9. MiXCR was run by TCRdb on the 5' RACE reads, yielding one entry per CDR3 protein. The repertoire holds roughly 32,000 distinct CDR3 sequences, with 4% to 4.5% as singletons. The sequence came from a man younger than 40 who received the YFV17D yellow fever vaccine. This specimen consisted of CD8+ T cells sorted from PBMCs, obtained 5 days after the yellow fever booster vaccination. This sequence joins TRBV6-2 or TRBV6-3 and TRBJ2-7, with 9 positions matching TRBD2. Here the CDR3 DNA reads TGTGCCAGCAGGGGGGGACTAGCTATTGTCTACGAGCAGTACTTC. Amino acids: CASRGGLAIVYEQYF.